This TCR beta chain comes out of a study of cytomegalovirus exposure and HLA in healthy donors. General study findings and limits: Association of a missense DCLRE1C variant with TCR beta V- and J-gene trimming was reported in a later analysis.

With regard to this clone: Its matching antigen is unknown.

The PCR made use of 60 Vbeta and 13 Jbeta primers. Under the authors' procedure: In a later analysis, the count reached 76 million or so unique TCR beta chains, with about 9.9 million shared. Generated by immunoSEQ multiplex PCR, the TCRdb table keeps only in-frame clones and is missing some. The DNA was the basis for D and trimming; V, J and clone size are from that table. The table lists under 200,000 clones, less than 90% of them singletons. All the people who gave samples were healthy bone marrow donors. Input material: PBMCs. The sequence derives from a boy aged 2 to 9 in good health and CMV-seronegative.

This CDR3 reads CASSPNRVWVTEAFF. CDR3 coding DNA: TGTGCCAGTAGTCCGAACAGGGTATGGGTCACTGAAGCTTTCTTT. The chain joins TRBV19 to TRBJ1-1, with TRBD1 as a possible D gene (6 bases). The germline CDR1 and CDR2 sequences are LNHDA and SQIVND (reference sequence). There are 15 residues in the CDR3. Trimming took 5 bases from V and 4 from J, leaving 17 bases between them.